These 32 T cell receptor beta chains were all obtained from the same sample, sequenced in a study of blood T cell repertoires in COVID-19. Clones were sequenced by immunoSEQ multiplex PCR, and TCRdb holds only the in-frame ones, with some missing. Altogether about 40,000 clones are present, 86% being singletons, with the ten largest covering approximately 20%. The sequenced material came from peripheral blood. These receptors were collected from a man in his forties or fifties in a cohort sampled during active COVID-19.

This clone is medium-sized in the sample. V gene TRBV27 combines with J gene TRBJ1-6; TRBD1 matches 10 bases. The CDR3 is 15 amino acids. Germline trimming cut 6 bases from V and 7 bases from J; bases unmatched to any gene: 6. Germline V CDR1 and CDR2: MNHEY, SMNVEV (reference sequence). The CDR3 protein is CASSTGTGENSPLHF. The CDR3 DNA sequence: TGTGCCAGCAGCACCGGGACAGGGGAAAATTCACCCCTCCACTTT.

The chain recombines TRBV7-2 with TRBJ2-1; D not certain. Trimming pared 5 bases from V and 4 bases from J, leaving 9 bases between. The CDR3 runs 13 residues. Germline CDR1 reads SGHTA; CDR2 reads FQGNSA. CDR3 nucleotides: TGTGCCAGCAGCCCCGGTCGGTACAATGAGCAGTTCTTC. This translates into CASSPGRYNEQFF.

V gene TRBV7-9 combines with J gene TRBJ2-5; no reliable D call. CDR1 and CDR2 (germline): SEHNR, FQNEAQ (reference sequence). The V and J ends lost 5 bases and 3 bases respectively, with 4 bases between them. This CDR3 is built from 11 residues. CDR3 nucleotides: TGTGCCAGCAGCCAGGAAGAGACCCAGTACTTC. Translation gives CASSQEETQYF.

The gene calls are TRBV7-8 and TRBJ2-7; 9 bases match TRBD2. The CDR3 runs 15 residues. With 6 bases clipped from V and 5 bases from J, the junction kept 11 bases outside the gene matches. Germline-derived CDR1 and CDR2 are SGHVS and FQNEAQ. The CDR3 DNA sequence: TGTGCCAGCAGTCAAGGGGCGGGAGGGCCCCACGAGCAGTACGTC. Its protein product is CASSQGAGGPHEQYV.

The J gene is TRBJ1-6, the V gene TRBV6-8; D remains ambiguous. V lost 0 bases to trimming and J lost 7 bases, with 16 bases between them. CDR1 is MNHGY and CDR2 is SAAAGT in the germline V gene. This CDR3 is built from 17 residues. In DNA form, the CDR3 reads TGTGCCAGCAGTTACTCCCAAGGAGGGAAACCAAATTCACCCCTCCACTTT. Translating gives CASSYSQGGKPNSPLHF.

V usage is TRBV5-6 and J usage is TRBJ2-7, with D possibly matching TRBD2 (5 bases). CDR3 length equals 14 residues. CDR1 and CDR2 from the germline V gene are SGHDT and YYEEEE. V was trimmed by 0 bases and J by 1 base, leaving 8 bases between them. CDR3 sequence (DNA): TGTGCCAGCAGCTTGGAACGGGGTTCCTACGAGCAGTACTTC. Translated: CASSLERGSYEQYF.

V is TRBV7-3 and J is TRBJ1-1, with TRBD1 identical over 7 bases. CDR3 size: 15 residues. V was clipped by 5 bases and J by 4 bases; unmatched bases: 10. The germline CDR1 and CDR2 sequences are SGHTA and FQGTGA. CDR3 in DNA: TGTGCCAGCAGCCCGATGACAGGGCCGGGCACTGAAGCTTTCTTT. It yields the protein CASSPMTGPGTEAFF.

The chain is built from TRBV7-9 and TRBJ1-1, with a possible D match to TRBD1 (6 bases). The length of the CDR3 is 13 residues. Trimming took off 5 bases at V and 4 bases at J, with 11 bases between the two ends. Per the germline V gene, CDR1 is SEHNR and CDR2 is FQNEAQ (reference sequence). The CDR3 sequence is CASSEKTGTEAFF. The CDR3 DNA reads as TGTGCCAGCAGCGAAAAGACAGGCACTGAAGCTTTCTTT.

This clone was observed once. V gene TRBV6-6 combines with J gene TRBJ1-4, with D perhaps TRBD1 (6 bases). Trimming shortened V by 0 bases and J by 0 bases, and 8 bases separated the two germline ends. Per germline, CDR1 MNHNY and CDR2 SVGAGI (reference sequence). The CDR3 is made up of 16 amino acids. Here the CDR3 DNA reads TGTGCCAGCAGTTACTCAGAGGGGGCAACTAATGAAAAACTGTTTTTT. Translation gives CASSYSEGATNEKLFF.

This rearrangement joins TRBV27 to TRBJ2-7; a weak D match, TRBD2 (6 bases). The V gene's germline CDR1 is MNHEY and CDR2 SMNVEV (reference sequence). V was pared by 6 bases and J by 3 bases, with 18 bases between. CDR3 length equals 15 residues. This CDR3 is CASSFVTGLIYEQYF. CDR3 nucleotides: TGTGCCAGCAGCTTCGTGACCGGACTAATCTACGAGCAGTACTTC.

This clone has a handful of counts. Here the CDR3 DNA reads TGTGCCAGCAGCCCCGACAGGGCCTTTTACAATGAGCAGTTCTTC. As protein: CASSPDRAFYNEQFF. The genes are TRBV7-6 and TRBJ2-1; 7 nucleotides match TRBD1. Germline CDR1 SGHVS, CDR2 FNYEAQ. After removal of 5 bases from V and 4 bases from J, the junction contained 8 bases not matched to a gene. The CDR3 covers 15 residues.

The chain employs TRBV9 and TRBJ1-4, with TRBD1 identical over 7 bases. The CDR3 contains 14 residues. Germline V gives CDR1 SGDLS, CDR2 YYNGEE. After removal of 2 bases from V and 8 bases from J, the junction contained 6 bases not matched to a gene. CDR3 amino acids: CASSVAGGREKLFF. CDR3 in DNA: TGTGCCAGCAGCGTGGCAGGGGGAAGGGAAAAACTGTTTTTT.

The chain links TRBV5-1 to TRBJ2-3; 7 bases align to TRBD1. J lost 4 bases, V lost 2 bases, and 4 bases had no gene match. The CDR3 has 14 amino acids. From germline, CDR1 is SGHRS and CDR2 YFSETQ. CDR3 sequence reads: CASSFGQAADTQYF. The CDR3 DNA is TGCGCCAGCAGCTTCGGACAGGCTGCAGATACGCAGTATTTT.

This sequence joins TRBV11-2 and TRBJ1-2; D is unresolved. The CDR3 sequence is 15 residues long. V shed 0 bases and J shed 8 bases, with 16 bases lying between them. The germline V gene encodes CDR1 SGHAT and CDR2 FQNNGV. CDR3 nucleotide sequence: TGTGCCAGCAGCTTAGATACCGGCGGGGTGGGCGGCTACACCTTC. Translation: CASSLDTGGVGGYTF.

The rearrangement joins TRBV5-1 to TRBJ2-1; D gene unclear. This CDR3 is 12 amino acids long. V was trimmed by 2 bases and J by 8 bases, leaving 8 bases between them. Germline-derived CDR1 and CDR2 are SGHRS and YFSETQ. As DNA, the CDR3 is TGCGCCAGCAGCTTAGATCAGGATGAGCAGTTCTTC. Its translation: CASSLDQDEQFF.

This clone was picked up one time. The rearrangement links TRBV11-2 to TRBJ2-3; D is unresolved. The ends were cut back, 0 bases at V and 3 bases at J, with 7 bases in the middle. The CDR3 has 14 residues. Germline assignment: CDR1 SGHAT and CDR2 FQNNGV. The chain's CDR3 is CASSLEVRTDTQYF. CDR3 in DNA: TGTGCCAGCAGCTTAGAGGTCAGGACAGATACGCAGTATTTT.

This clone was detected only once. J is TRBJ1-1 and V is TRBV5-1; no clear D gene. There are 12 residues in the CDR3. The germline V gene has CDR1 SGHRS and CDR2 YFSETQ. The V end was cut by 4 bases, the J end by 5 bases, with 9 bases between. The CDR3 DNA reads TGCGCCAGCAGCGCTTCCGGGACTGAAGCTTTCTTT. Amino acids: CASSASGTEAFF.

This chain uses TRBV4-3 with TRBJ2-7; TRBD1 aligns across 10 bases. The J segment lost 1 base and the V segment lost 3 bases, leaving 3 bases of the junction unmatched. CDR3 length: 15 residues. The germline V gene has CDR1 LGHNA and CDR2 YSLEER. The CDR3 nucleotides are TGCGCCAGCAGCCACGGACAGGGGGAGTCCTACGAGCAGTACTTC. Protein: CASSHGQGESYEQYF.

This clone was counted a few times. The gene calls are TRBV5-1 and TRBJ2-1; 12 bases fit TRBD2. CDR1 is SGHRS and CDR2 is YFSETQ in the germline V gene. This CDR3 is built from 15 residues. Losses at the gene ends were 3 bases for V and 7 bases for J; bases not matched to a gene: 5. CDR3: CASSSGLAGLNEQFF. CDR3 sequence (DNA): TGCGCCAGCAGCTCTGGACTAGCGGGATTAAATGAGCAGTTCTTC.

The genes are TRBV6-2 or TRBV6-3 and TRBJ2-3, with 10 bases matching TRBD2. This CDR3 has 16 amino acids. Germline trimming cut 5 bases from V and 10 bases from J; bases unmatched to any gene: 15. The germline V gene has CDR1 MNHEY and CDR2 SVGEGT. As DNA, the CDR3 is TGTGCCAGCAGTCCAATCAGCCAGCGGGAGGGCCCGGCGCAGTATTTT. It is translated as CASSPISQREGPAQYF.

The chain combines TRBV7-2 with TRBJ2-1, with TRBD1 identical over 8 bases. The CDR3 is 15 amino acids. Germline loops: CDR1 SGHTA, CDR2 FQGNSA. V lost 1 base to trimming and J lost 7 bases; unmatched junction nucleotides: 6. The CDR3 bases are TGTGCCAGCAGCTTAGACAGGGGGGCCACAAATGAGCAGTTCTTC. It yields the protein CASSLDRGATNEQFF.

V usage is TRBV9 and J usage is TRBJ1-1, with D perhaps TRBD1 (5 bases). The CDR3 consists of 13 residues. Deletions cut 3 bases from V and 4 bases from J, with 10 bases between. Germline V gene lookup returns CDR1 SGDLS and CDR2 YYNGEE. The CDR3 protein is CASSAEGSTEAFF. The DNA of the CDR3 is TGTGCCAGCAGCGCGGAGGGGAGCACTGAAGCTTTCTTT. Complete variable domain (other parts from reference TRBV9 and TRBJ1-1): DSGVTQTPKHLITATGQRVTLRCSPRSGDLSVYWYQQSLDQGLQFLIQYYNGEERAKGNILERFSAQQFPDLHSELNLSSLELGDSALYFCASSAEGSTEAFFGQGTRLTVV.

The chain carries TRBV27 and TRBJ2-3, with D possibly matching TRBD2 (6 bases). The CDR3 extends over 16 amino acids. Germline V CDR1 and CDR2: MNHEY, SMNVEV (reference sequence). The ends were cut back, 7 bases at V and 4 bases at J, with 21 bases in the middle. In DNA form, the CDR3 reads TGTGCCAGCACCCCCCAAGCGGGCCTCCTCTCAGATACGCAGTATTTT. The encoded protein is CASTPQAGLLSDTQYF.

The genes are TRBV7-8 and TRBJ1-2, with unresolved D. Germline CDR1 reads SGHVS; CDR2 reads FQNEAQ. V shed 6 bases and J shed 8 bases, with 16 bases lying between them. The CDR3 runs 13 residues. The CDR3 coding sequence is TGTGCCAGCAGTTTTACCCCGCAGAACGGCTACACCTTC. Translation gives CASSFTPQNGYTF.

The chain has TRBV5-1 and TRBJ2-7; D is uncertain. There are 13 residues in the CDR3. Trimming stripped 2 bases from V and 2 bases from J, with 8 bases between. Germline CDR1 reads SGHRS; CDR2 reads YFSETQ. CDR3 nucleotides: TGCGCCAGCAGCTTCGACAAAACCTACGAGCAGTACTTC. It is translated as CASSFDKTYEQYF.

V usage is TRBV13 and J usage is TRBJ2-5; the match to TRBD1 covers 7 bases. CDR3 length: 17 residues. Germline V CDR1 and CDR2: PRHDT, FYEKMQ (reference sequence). J gave up 1 base and V 0 bases, and 8 bases lay outside the gene matches. CDR3 region: CASSLGLNGDSQETQYF. The DNA for the CDR3 is TGTGCCAGCAGCTTAGGCCTAAATGGGGACAGCCAAGAGACCCAGTACTTC.

The rearrangement joins TRBV6-2 or TRBV6-3 to TRBJ2-7; TRBD2 matches 11 bases. Looked up from germline, CDR1 is MNHEY and CDR2 is SVGEGT. The length of the CDR3 is 14 residues. Trimming took 5 bases from V and 3 from J; bases not matched to a gene: 3. The CDR3: CASSLTSGGYEQYF. The DNA for the CDR3 is TGTGCCAGCAGTCTCACTAGCGGGGGCTACGAGCAGTACTTC.

V and J are TRBV25-1 and TRBJ2-2; TRBD2 matches at 9 bases. The CDR3 has 16 amino acids. Germline V gene lookup returns CDR1 MGHDK and CDR2 SYGVNS. The trim removed 4 bases at V and 6 bases at J, leaving 9 bases unmatched. The CDR3 is CASSGVRGGGPGELFF. CDR3 bases: TGTGCCAGCAGTGGGGTGCGGGGGGGCGGACCCGGGGAGCTGTTTTTT.

The chain employs TRBV9 and TRBJ1-2; the match to TRBD1 covers 9 bases. V trimming: 4 bases; J trimming: 6 bases; junction bases outside the gene matches: 13. The CDR3 totals 16 residues. CDR1 and CDR2 (germline): SGDLS, YYNGEE. CDR3 residues: CASSPVGTGTLDGYTF. CDR3 DNA sequence: TGTGCCAGCAGCCCCGTGGGGACAGGGACCCTGGATGGCTACACCTTC.

This chain links TRBV5-1 with TRBJ2-2; D remains unclear. The V end lost 6 bases, the J end lost 2 bases, and 2 bases lay between the germline ends. This CDR3 contains 11 residues. From germline, CDR1 is SGHRS and CDR2 YFSETQ. For the CDR3, the DNA is TGCGCCAGCACTAACACCGGGGAGCTGTTTTTT. This sequence encodes CASTNTGELFF.

DNA for the CDR3: TGTGCCAGCAGCTCTAAGTCTAGCCCCACAAAAGGCGGGGAGCTGTTTTTT. Its protein product is CASSSKSSPTKGGELFF. The genes are TRBV9 and TRBJ2-2; possible D gene TRBD2, 5 bases. Germline assignment: CDR1 SGDLS and CDR2 YYNGEE. The CDR3 is 17 residues long. Trimming cost V 4 bases and J 7 bases, with 23 bases left between them.

The V and J genes are TRBV10-3 and TRBJ2-1, with D perhaps TRBD1 (5 bases). CDR3 length: 12 amino acids. Trimming stripped 7 bases from V and 9 bases from J, with 13 bases between. Per germline, CDR1 ENHRY and CDR2 SYGVKD. The CDR3 coding sequence is TGTGCCATCACCGAATCAACAGGTGAGCAGTTCTTC. Amino acids: CAITESTGEQFF.